These 18 T cell receptor beta chains were all obtained from the same sample, sequenced in a study of CD8 T cells in Susac syndrome. The authors reverse transcribed roughly 0.5 to 1 ug RNA with random hexamers. TCRdb processed the immunoSEQ multiplex PCR reads anew with MiXCR; each CDR3 protein has one entry. The sample yields 150,000 to 200,000 distinct CDR3 sequences, approximately 95% seen once. The sequenced sample consisted of CD4+ T cells from PBMCs. These receptors all stem from a human donor with Susac syndrome.

The chain links TRBV19 to TRBJ2-5; TRBD1 is a possible D gene (6 bases). The germline V gene encodes CDR1 LNHDA and CDR2 SQIVND (reference sequence). The CDR3 totals 11 residues. Trimming removed 8 bases from V and 10 bases from J, with 14 bases in between. The DNA for the CDR3 is TGTGCCAGTGGTGGTTGGGGACACCAGTACTTC. Amino acid sequence: CASGGWGHQYF. The whole variable domain, filled in from reference TRBV19 and TRBJ2-5, reads DGGITQSPKYLFRKEGQNVTLSCEQNLNHDAMYWYRQDPGQGLRLIYYSQIVNDFQKGDIAEGYSVSREKKESFPLTVTSAQKNPTAFYLCASGGWGHQYFGPGTRLLVL.

The chain is built from TRBV7-9 and TRBJ2-3; possibly TRBD1 for D (6 bases). The CDR3 is 14 residues long. Per the germline V gene, CDR1 is SEHNR and CDR2 is FQNEAQ (reference sequence). Trimming took 6 bases from V and 6 from J, leaving 16 bases between them. CDR3 nucleotides: TGTGCCAGCAGTCCGCAACAGGGTAGGGATACGCAGTATTTT. Translation gives CASSPQQGRDTQYF.

The V and J genes are TRBV29-1 and TRBJ1-3; no definite D call. CDR1 and CDR2 from the germline V gene are SQVTM and ANQGSEA. V was pared by 3 bases and J by 4 bases, with 4 bases between. The CDR3 consists of 11 residues. In DNA, the CDR3 is TGCAGCGTTGAGCAGGGAAACACCATATATTTT. Translated, it gives CSVEQGNTIYF. The full variable domain, in which reference TRBV29-1 and TRBJ1-3 provide the parts outside the CDR3, is SAVISQKPSRDICQRGTSLTIQCQVDSQVTMMFWYRQQPGQSLTLIATANQGSEATYESGFVIDKFPISRPNLTFSTLTVSNMSPEDSSIYLCSVEQGNTIYFGEGSWLTVV.

This chain joins TRBV7-2 and TRBJ1-2; a weak D match, TRBD1 (6 bases). Germline V CDR1 and CDR2: SGHTA, FQGNSA. The CDR3 loop spans 13 amino acids. V was shortened by 5 bases and J by 2 bases, with 9 bases between the two germline ends. CDR3 sequence (DNA): TGTGCCAGCAGCGTTGACAGGAACTATGGCTACACCTTC. This gives the protein CASSVDRNYGYTF.

This chain links TRBV2 with TRBJ2-5; 7 bases line up with TRBD2. The CDR3 loop spans 12 amino acids. Germline values: CDR1 SNHLY, CDR2 FYNNEI. After removal of 7 bases from V and 3 bases from J, the junction contained 2 bases not matched to a gene. The DNA of the CDR3 is TGTGCCAGCAAGCTAGCGGAAGAGACCCAGTACTTC. Its protein product is CASKLAEETQYF.

The chain joins TRBV9 to TRBJ2-7, with TRBD2 matching over 9 bases. Germline CDR1 is SGDLS and CDR2 is YYNGEE. The ends lost 4 bases at V and 6 bases at J; junction bases unmatched: 11. CDR3 length equals 15 residues. CDR3 DNA sequence: TGTGCCAGCAGCCCCAGGGGACTAGCTCCGAGCGAGCAGTACTTC. Protein sequence: CASSPRGLAPSEQYF.

As regards this clonotype: Its ends do not fully match the called genes, so a read error is possible. This chain links TRBV24-1 with TRBJ1-5; no definite D call. The CDR3 has 12 residues. In germline, CDR1 is KGHDR, CDR2 SFDVKD. The CDR3 DNA reads TGTGCCACCAGCGCTGAGTTCCAGCTCCAGCATTTT. Protein: CATSAEFQLQHF.

This chain connects TRBV7-9 to TRBJ2-1; 9 bases fit TRBD2. CDR1 is SEHNR and CDR2 is FQNEAQ in the germline V gene (reference sequence). The V segment lost 5 bases and the J segment 9 bases; nucleotides outside the gene matches: 14. The CDR3 loop spans 16 amino acids. The CDR3 DNA reads as TGTGCCAGCAGCCACCAGAACAGCGGGGGGAAGGCTGAGCAGTTCTTC. Translating it yields CASSHQNSGGKAEQFF. The entire variable domain, with the rest obtained from reference TRBV7-9 and TRBJ2-1, is as follows: DTGVSQNPRHKITKRGQNVTFRCDPISEHNRLYWYRQTLGQGPEFLTYFQNEAQLEKSRLLSDRFSAERPKGSFSTLEIQRTEQGDSAMYLCASSHQNSGGKAEQFFGPGTRLTVL.

The gene calls are TRBV7-3 and TRBJ2-6; D is undetermined. Germline CDR1 is SGHTA and CDR2 is FQGTGA. The CDR3 covers 15 residues. V was clipped by 2 bases and J by 2 bases, with 7 bases between them. The CDR3 DNA follows: TGTGCCAGCAGCTTAGGGCAAACTGGGGCCAACGTCCTGACTTTC. It yields the protein CASSLGQTGANVLTF.

The chain's CDR3 is CASSPPSAEETQYF. The CDR3, as DNA: TGTGCCAGCTCACCACCGTCGGCGGAAGAGACCCAGTACTTC. The rearrangement links TRBV18 to TRBJ2-5; the D is unclear. Germline V gene sequence: CDR1 KGHSH, CDR2 LQKENI. The CDR3 totals 14 residues. Trimming pared 0 bases from V and 3 bases from J, leaving 8 bases between.

This chain connects TRBV30 to TRBJ2-7, with TRBD2 identical over 11 bases. Germline CDR1 and CDR2: GTSNPN and SVGIG (reference sequence). The CDR3 runs 17 residues. V lost 0 bases to trimming and J lost 0 bases; unmatched junction nucleotides: 7. CDR3 sequence reads: CAWSVRASGRSSYEQYF. CDR3 nucleotide sequence: TGTGCCTGGAGTGTAAGGGCTAGCGGGAGGAGCTCCTACGAGCAGTACTTC.

This clonotype was observed a few times. The chain uses TRBV7-6 and TRBJ2-3; D is uncertain. Trimming stripped 5 bases from V and 2 bases from J, with 5 bases between. In germline, CDR1 is SGHVS, CDR2 FNYEAQ. The CDR3 is made up of 12 amino acids. CDR3 DNA: TGTGCCAGCAGCATCACCACAGATACGCAGTATTTT. Its protein product is CASSITTDTQYF. Complete variable domain (other parts from reference TRBV7-6 and TRBJ2-3): GAGVSQSPRYKVTKRGQDVALRCDPISGHVSLYWYRQALGQGPEFLTYFNYEAQQDKSGLPNDRFSAERPEGSISTLTIQRTEQRDSAMYRCASSITTDTQYFGPGTRLTVL.

The chain combines TRBV6-2 or TRBV6-3 with TRBJ1-1; the match to TRBD1 covers 8 bases. V dropped 8 bases and J dropped 9; count of bases not matched to a gene: 5. Germline V CDR1 and CDR2: MNHEY, SVGEGT. The CDR3 extends over 11 amino acids. DNA for the CDR3: TGTGCCAGCGGACAGGGTCTAAAAGCTTTCTTT. Translation: CASGQGLKAFF.

The rearrangement uses TRBV28 and TRBJ2-1; possibly TRBD1 for D (6 bases). The CDR3 loop spans 15 amino acids. Germline V CDR1 and CDR2: MDHEN, SYDVKM. V was shortened by 2 bases and J by 5 bases, with 13 bases between the two germline ends. In DNA, the CDR3 is TGTGCCAGCAGTTTAGGGCAGGGGAGACACAATGAGCAGTTCTTC. It is translated as CASSLGQGRHNEQFF.

The J gene is TRBJ1-1, the V gene TRBV5-4, with 8 bases fitting TRBD1. CDR1 is SGHNT and CDR2 is YYREEE in the germline V gene (reference sequence). This CDR3 has 13 amino acids. V shed 5 bases, J shed 4 bases, and the junction held 4 bases outside the gene matches. The CDR3 loop reads CASRDTGGTEAFF. CDR3 nucleotide sequence: TGTGCCAGCAGAGATACAGGGGGCACTGAAGCTTTCTTT.

This rearrangement joins TRBV29-1 to TRBJ1-2, with D tentatively TRBD1 (5 bases). Trimming stripped 8 bases from V and 3 bases from J, with 22 bases between. CDR3 length: 15 residues. Germline CDR1 and CDR2: SQVTM and ANQGSEA. Here the CDR3 reads CSTRGRSHSYYGYTF. DNA of the CDR3: TGCAGCACCCGGGGCAGGTCCCATTCCTACTATGGCTACACCTTC.

The rearrangement joins TRBV5-1 to TRBJ2-3; 9 bases agree with TRBD1. After removal of 4 bases from V and 2 bases from J, the junction contained 8 bases not matched to a gene. Per germline, CDR1 SGHRS and CDR2 YFSETQ. This CDR3 contains 16 residues. The CDR3 DNA reads as TGCGCCAGCAGCCCCGGGACAGGGACTTCCACAGATACGCAGTATTTT. It codes for CASSPGTGTSTDTQYF.

The chain joins TRBV7-2 to TRBJ2-3; the D gene is possibly TRBD2 (6 bases). Germline values: CDR1 SGHTA, CDR2 FQGNSA. V lost 4 bases, J lost 4 bases, and 12 bases lay in between. The CDR3 consists of 14 residues. Here the CDR3 reads CASSSGEVADTQYF. CDR3 sequence (DNA): TGTGCCAGCAGCTCGGGAGAGGTGGCAGATACGCAGTATTTT. The full variable domain, rest sourced from reference TRBV7-2 and TRBJ2-3, is GAGVSQSPSNKVTEKGKDVELRCDPISGHTALYWYRQSLGQGLEFLIYFQGNSAPDKSGLPSDRFSAERTGGSVSTLTIQRTQQEDSAVYLCASSSGEVADTQYFGPGTRLTVL.